This TCR beta chain was captured in a study of patients and donors after allogeneic stem cell transplantation. A single record per CDR3 protein comes from TCRdb applying MiXCR to the RT-PCR reads. The sample holds 920,000 or so distinct CDR3 sequences, about 20% seen once. The ends lost 5 bases at V and 2 bases at J; junction bases unmatched: 5. CDR3 length: 14 amino acids. Germline CDR1 reads SEHNR; CDR2 reads FQNEAQ (reference sequence). The sample holds a few counts of this clonotype. This chain uses TRBV7-9 with TRBJ2-5; 7 bases fit TRBD1. This sequence was found in a human donor who was either an allogeneic HSCT recipient or a stem cell or donor lymphocyte infusion donor (not recorded which). It is not recorded whose cells these are; they may come from a transplant donor. Sequences were obtained from blood, either unsorted or a sorted T cell fraction (not recorded which). The CDR3 coding sequence is TGTGCCAGCAGCACGGGACAGATACAAGAGACCCAGTACTTC. Protein: CASSTGQIQETQYF.